The 29 T cell receptor beta chains below all came from one sample that was sequenced in a study of CXCR3-negative and CXCR3-positive naive CD8 T cells. No antigen has been identified for these receptors. Study findings and constraints: More hydrophobic TRB CDR3s were found in CXCR3-positive naive cells than in CXCR3-negative naive cells.

UMI-tagged TRB cDNA libraries were built via 5' RACE. TCRdb reanalyzed the 5' RACE reads and collapses them to one entry per CDR3 protein, without DNA. Recorded here are tens of thousands of distinct CDR3 sequences; the top ten clones represent around 0.51%. Material for sequencing was naive CXCR3+ CD8+ T cells from blood. Described subset: CD45RO-CCR7+CD27+CD95- naive CD8+ T cells expressing CXCR3 (TNR3+). These TCRs come from a human donor in good health. Some clones in this sample may be carry-over from other donors' samples.

The chain joins TRBV12-3 or TRBV12-4 to TRBJ2-3; checking the TCRdb D call of TRBD2 is not possible without DNA. CDR3 length equals 15 residues. The CDR3 sequence: CAIIRAGPFTDTQYF.

The gene calls are TRBV28 and TRBJ2-7. This CDR3 is built from 12 residues. Germline CDR1 and CDR2: MDHEN and SYDVKM. The CDR3 loop is CASGIQIYEQYF.

This chain links TRBV3-1 with TRBJ2-7. Germline CDR1 reads LGHDT; CDR2 reads YNNKEL (reference sequence). The CDR3 extends over 17 amino acids. The CDR3 reads CASSRFISRDFAYEQYF.

This chain links TRBV20-1 with TRBJ1-5; the TCRdb call, TRBD1, lacks DNA for checking. CDR1 and CDR2 from the germline V gene are DFQATT and SNEGSKA (reference sequence). The CDR3 sequence is 14 residues long. Here the CDR3 reads CSARDRGLNQPQHF.

The gene calls are TRBV4-1 and TRBJ1-1; no DNA is available, so the TRBD1 call from TCRdb remains unchecked. The length of the CDR3 is 16 residues. Germline CDR1 MGHRA, CDR2 YSYEKL. This CDR3 is CASSYVQGKGDTEAFF.

V gene TRBV15 combines with J gene TRBJ2-1; TCRdb outputs TRBD1, but without DNA this stays unchecked. The CDR3 has 13 residues. The V gene's germline CDR1 is LNHNV and CDR2 YYDKDF (reference sequence). CDR3 sequence: CATAISMGDEQFF.

This chain uses TRBV5-1 with TRBJ2-1. Germline V CDR1 and CDR2: SGHRS, YFSETQ. CDR3 length: 15 residues. The CDR3 here is CASSLGGGAYNEQYF.

The gene calls are TRBV20-1 and TRBJ2-7; TCRdb's D gene call, TRBD1, goes unchecked for lack of DNA. The CDR3 length is 15 residues. CDR1 is DFQATT and CDR2 is SNEGSKA in the germline V gene (reference sequence). CDR3 in amino acids: CSARRQGWSSYEQYF.

The chain is built from TRBV5-6 and TRBJ2-1. The CDR3 is 13 amino acids. Per germline, CDR1 SGHDT and CDR2 YYEEEE. Here the CDR3 reads CAGSHGSYNEQFF.

The chain combines TRBV5-1 with TRBJ2-7; the D gene TCRdb calls, TRBD1, cannot be checked with no DNA. Germline values: CDR1 SGHRS, CDR2 YFSETQ. This CDR3 region has 13 residues. The CDR3 protein is CATDVRTEYEQYF.

The V and J genes are TRBV11-1 and TRBJ2-7; with no DNA, the TCRdb D assignment of TRBD1 cannot be verified. The CDR3 covers 13 residues. Germline CDR1 is SGHAT and CDR2 is FQDESV (reference sequence). CDR3: CASSLGRGDEQYF.

The CDR3: CASSPPGLATYNEQFF. The J gene is TRBJ2-1, the V gene TRBV3-1; TCRdb names TRBD1, which stays unverified in the absence of DNA. The CDR3 contains 16 residues. In germline, CDR1 is LGHDT, CDR2 YNNKEL (reference sequence).

This chain uses TRBV2 with TRBJ1-5. The CDR3 consists of 14 residues. Germline values: CDR1 SNHLY, CDR2 FYNNEI. Here the CDR3 reads CASSAAYSNQPQHF.

The V call is TRBV9, the J call TRBJ1-1; TCRdb's assignment of TRBD1 cannot be checked, as there is no DNA. There are 14 residues in the CDR3. Germline lookup yields CDR1 SGDLS and CDR2 YYNGEE. This CDR3 reads CASSEGPGNTEAFF.

This rearrangement joins TRBV5-1 to TRBJ2-1. Germline assignment: CDR1 SGHRS and CDR2 YFSETQ. The CDR3 consists of 13 residues. CDR3: CASSLEGYNEQYF.

This chain connects TRBV6-1 to TRBJ2-1; TCRdb proposes TRBD2, but this gene call is untestable without DNA. The length of the CDR3 is 13 residues. Germline loops: CDR1 MNHNS, CDR2 SASEGT. CDR3: CASLAGEPNEQFF.

V and J are TRBV20-1 and TRBJ2-7; as DNA is missing, the TRBD1 call by TCRdb cannot be tested. CDR1 DFQATT and CDR2 SNEGSKA come from the germline V gene (reference sequence). The CDR3 consists of 15 residues. The chain's CDR3 is CSARAGFDSSYEQYF.

The chain links TRBV5-5 to TRBJ1-1. Germline-derived CDR1 and CDR2 are SGHKS and YYEKEE (reference sequence). The CDR3 totals 14 residues. This chain's CDR3 is CASSSGSLDTEAFF.

This chain joins TRBV7-9 and TRBJ2-7; TCRdb's D call, TRBD1, is unchecked because there is no DNA. CDR3 length: 14 amino acids. Germline values: CDR1 SEHNR, CDR2 FQNEAQ (reference sequence). CDR3 protein: CASSLTPGSYEQYF. Full variable domain (outside the CDR3, taken from reference TRBV7-9 and TRBJ2-7): DTGVSQNPRHKITKRGQNVTFRCDPISEHNRLYWYRQTLGQGPEFLTYFQNEAQLEKSRLLSDRFSAERPKGSFSTLEIQRTEQGDSAMYLCASSLTPGSYEQYFGPGTRLTVT.

The chain carries TRBV12-5 and TRBJ2-3. Germline V lookup: CDR1 LGHNT, CDR2 FRNRAP. This CDR3 comprises 15 residues. The CDR3 loop is CASGLDRVYTDTQYF.

This chain joins TRBV28 and TRBJ2-3; lacking DNA, the TRBD2 call made by TCRdb goes unchecked. CDR1 MDHEN and CDR2 SYDVKM come from the germline V gene. The CDR3 has 21 residues. Here the CDR3 reads CASSFPGLSGSHIVSTDTQYF.

This chain uses TRBV7-6 with TRBJ2-7. The CDR3 has 13 residues. The germline V gene has CDR1 SGHVS and CDR2 FNYEAQ. The CDR3 loop reads CASSLGQNYEQYF.

The rearrangement links TRBV7-8 to TRBJ1-5. Germline loops: CDR1 SGHVS, CDR2 FQNEAQ. This CDR3 contains 14 residues. CDR3 sequence: CASRDDAGNQPQHF.

J is TRBJ2-7 and V is TRBV21-1. TRBV21-1 is flagged as a pseudogene. The CDR3 spans 14 residues. CDR3 protein: CASSKAGTSYEQYF.

V usage is TRBV12-3 or TRBV12-4 and J usage is TRBJ2-1; the D call of TRBD2 rests on TCRdb alone, since no DNA is present to check it. The length of the CDR3 is 16 residues. CDR3 amino acids: CASRKGTSGSYNEQFF.

The chain uses TRBV5-1 and TRBJ2-3; there is no DNA to check the TCRdb D call of TRBD2. The CDR3 length is 16 residues. The germline gives CDR1 SGHRS, CDR2 YFSETQ. CDR3 loop: CASSLASSSGRDTQYF. Drawing the rest from reference TRBV5-1 and TRBJ2-3, the complete variable domain is KAGVTQTPRYLIKTRGQQVTLSCSPISGHRSVSWYQQTPGQGLQFLFEYFSETQRNKGNFPGRFSGRQFSNSRSEMNVSTLELGDSALYLCASSLASSSGRDTQYFGPGTRLTVL.

The chain combines TRBV27 with TRBJ1-1; checking the TCRdb D call of TRBD1 is not possible without DNA. The CDR3 totals 14 residues. Germline CDR1 MNHEY, CDR2 SMNVEV (reference sequence). The CDR3: CASREQGMNTEAFF.

The V gene is TRBV30, the J gene TRBJ2-7; the TCRdb D gene call, TRBD2, has no DNA to confirm it. The germline gives CDR1 GTSNPN, CDR2 SVGIG (reference sequence). This CDR3 region has 14 residues. The CDR3 protein is CAWSAGGPVYEQYF. Full variable domain (rest looked up from reference TRBV30 and TRBJ2-7): SQTIHQWPATLVQPVGSPLSLECTVEGTSNPNLYWYRQAAGRGLQLLFYSVGIGQISSEVPQNLSASRPQDRQFILSSKKLLLSDSGFYLCAWSAGGPVYEQYFGPGTRLTVT.

The V call is TRBV11-1, the J call TRBJ2-7; the TCRdb call, TRBD2, lacks DNA for checking. The CDR3 consists of 15 residues. Germline V gene sequence: CDR1 SGHAT, CDR2 FQDESV (reference sequence). This chain's CDR3 is CASSPWNSPSYEQYF.